These T cell receptor beta chains were read from a single sample in a study of blood T cell repertoires in COVID-19. Sequencing used immunoSEQ multiplex PCR; TCRdb keeps in-frame clones, though not all of them. Altogether about 190,000 clones are present, approximately 88% being singletons, with the ten largest covering 3.2%. Sequenced input: PBMCs or T cells enriched from blood (not recorded which). Receptors originate from a woman between 25 and 40 years old who had recovered from COVID-19. CDR3s include the opening cysteine and the closing phenylalanine or tryptophan. A D gene is named only where the DNA matches it firmly. Only part of the rows carry a size: once, few, many, or a class if the clone is expanded.

CDR3: CASSPDAGFSPLHF
DNA: TGCGCCAGCAGTCCCGACGCCGGGTTTTCACCCCTCCACTTT
D: -
J: TRBJ1-6
V: TRBV5-1
size: -

CDR3: CASTPLDRDAGEQYF
DNA: TGTGCCAGCACCCCGCTTGACAGGGACGCGGGCGAGCAGTACTTC
D: TRBD1
J: TRBJ2-7
V: TRBV28
size: -

CDR3: CASSEGLAGGQETQYF
DNA: TGTGCCAGCAGCGAGGGACTAGCGGGGGGACAAGAGACCCAGTACTTC
D: TRBD2
J: TRBJ2-5
V: TRBV5-8
size: -

CDR3: CASSQDRGLQPQHF
DNA: TGTGCCAGCTCCCAGGACAGGGGGCTTCAGCCCCAGCATTTT
D: TRBD1
J: TRBJ1-5
V: TRBV18
size: -

CDR3: CASSSGQGANEQFF
DNA: TGCGCCAGCAGCTCCGGACAGGGGGCAAATGAGCAGTTCTTC
D: TRBD1
J: TRBJ2-1
V: TRBV5-1
size: -

CDR3: CASSSGLAGGQYNEQFF
DNA: TGCGCCAGCAGCTCGGGACTAGCGGGGGGACAATACAATGAGCAGTTCTTC
D: TRBD2
J: TRBJ2-1
V: TRBV5-1
size: -

CDR3: CASSIRTGENSPLHF
DNA: TGTGCCAGCAGCATCAGGACAGGGGAAAATTCACCCCTCCACTTT
D: TRBD1
J: TRBJ1-6
V: TRBV7-6
size: -

CDR3: CASSVGQRDPYEQYF
DNA: TGTGCCAGCAGCGTGGGACAGAGAGATCCCTACGAGCAGTACTTC
D: TRBD1
J: TRBJ2-7
V: TRBV7-2
size: -

CDR3: CASSFTGKTEAFF
DNA: TGTGCCAGCAGCTTTACAGGGAAAACTGAAGCTTTCTTT
D: -
J: TRBJ1-1
V: TRBV7-9
size: -

CDR3: CASSIVMGASGRDNEQFF
DNA: TGTGCCAGTAGTATAGTCATGGGGGCTAGCGGGAGAGACAATGAGCAGTTCTTC
D: TRBD2
J: TRBJ2-1
V: TRBV19
size: -

CDR3: CASSLSEARPKHF
DNA: TGTGCCAGCAGTTTAAGTGAAGCCCGCCCAAAGCATTTT
D: -
J: TRBJ1-5
V: TRBV28
size: -

CDR3: CASSTGTGTGYTF
DNA: TGTGCCAGCAGCACAGGGACAGGGACTGGCTACACCTTC
D: TRBD1
J: TRBJ1-2
V: TRBV6-5
size: -

CDR3: CASSLGGAGNYGYTF
DNA: TGCGCCAGCAGCTTGGGTGGGGCCGGTAACTATGGCTACACCTTC
D: -
J: TRBJ1-2
V: TRBV5-1
size: once

CDR3: CASSHDIPGNYGYTF
DNA: TGCGCCAGCAGCCATGACATACCGGGGAACTATGGCTACACCTTC
D: -
J: TRBJ1-2
V: TRBV5-1
size: -

CDR3: CASSYLGTSGSRTYEQYF
DNA: TGTGCCAGCAGTTACCTCGGGACTAGCGGGAGTAGGACCTACGAGCAGTACTTC
D: TRBD2
J: TRBJ2-7
V: TRBV6-2/TRBV6-3
size: once

CDR3: CASRPGTGNFNEQFF
DNA: TGTGCCAGCAGGCCCGGGACAGGGAATTTCAATGAGCAGTTCTTC
D: TRBD1
J: TRBJ2-1
V: TRBV7-2
size: few

CDR3: CASSAGTGLYGYTF
DNA: TGTGCCAGCAGCGCCGGGACAGGCCTCTATGGCTACACCTTC
D: TRBD1
J: TRBJ1-2
V: TRBV9
size: -

CDR3: CSAVFGGQYF
DNA: TGCAGTGCTGTGTTCGGGGGCCAGTACTTC
D: -
J: TRBJ2-5
V: TRBV20-1
size: -

CDR3: CASSGLLTGELFF
DNA: TGTGCCAGCTCCGGACTTCTCACCGGGGAGCTGTTTTTT
D: -
J: TRBJ2-2
V: TRBV25-1
size: -

CDR3: CSVKPGYGYTF
DNA: TGCAGCGTTAAGCCAGGCTATGGCTACACCTTC
D: -
J: TRBJ1-2
V: TRBV29-1
size: few

CDR3: CASSQRGSYNSPLHF
DNA: TGTGCCAGCAGTCAAAGAGGCTCCTATAATTCACCCCTCCACTTT
D: -
J: TRBJ1-6
V: TRBV6-5
size: -

CDR3: CASTKQGTYGYTF
DNA: TGTGCCAGCACTAAACAGGGTACCTATGGCTACACCTTC
D: -
J: TRBJ1-2
V: TRBV6-5
size: -